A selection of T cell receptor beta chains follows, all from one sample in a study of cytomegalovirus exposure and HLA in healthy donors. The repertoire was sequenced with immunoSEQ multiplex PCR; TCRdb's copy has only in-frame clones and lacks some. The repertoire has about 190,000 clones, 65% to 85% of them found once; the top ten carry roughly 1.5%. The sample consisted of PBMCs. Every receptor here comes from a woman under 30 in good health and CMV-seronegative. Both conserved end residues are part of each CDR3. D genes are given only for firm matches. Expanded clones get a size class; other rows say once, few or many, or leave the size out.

TGTGCCAGCAGCGTTACGGACAGTTATTTCTCTGGAAACACCATATATTTT,CASSVTDSYFSGNTIYF,TRBV9,-,-,TRBJ1-3
TGTGCCAGTAGTATCGGAGGGAAGAACACTGAAGCTTTCTTT,CASSIGGKNTEAFF,TRBV19,-,-,TRBJ1-1
TGTGCCAGCAGCTTAAGGTCAGACACTGAAGCTTTCTTT,CASSLRSDTEAFF,TRBV7-3,-,-,TRBJ1-1
TGCAGCGTTGAAGAAGTCGGGGGGGCGCGGGGCTATGGCTACACCTTC,CSVEEVGGARGYGYTF,TRBV29-1,-,-,TRBJ1-2
TGTGCCAGCAGCTTAGGGACAGGGATAGGCGAGCAGTACTTC,CASSLGTGIGEQYF,TRBV5-4,-,TRBD1,TRBJ2-7
TGTGCCAGTAGTACCCCTAGCGGGAAGTCCTACGAGCAGTACTTC,CASSTPSGKSYEQYF,TRBV19,-,TRBD2,TRBJ2-7
TGTGCCAGCAGCTTAGCGCGGCAGGGGGCGGACCTAGGAGCTTTCTTT,CASSLARQGADLGAFF,TRBV7-9,-,TRBD1,TRBJ1-1
TGTGCCAGCAGCTTACAGGGGCCTCAGCCCCAGCATTTT,CASSLQGPQPQHF,TRBV7-2,-,-,TRBJ1-5
TGTGCCAGTAGTATGGTGGACAGAGATAATTCACCCCTCCACTTT,CASSMVDRDNSPLHF,TRBV19,-,-,TRBJ1-6
TGTGCCAGCAGTTACTCGGGTCCGGACAATAATTCACCCCTCCACTTT,CASSYSGPDNNSPLHF,TRBV6-6,-,-,TRBJ1-6
TGTGCCAGCTCACCAGGAGAAGGGGAGCTGTTTTTT,CASSPGEGELFF,TRBV18,-,-,TRBJ2-2
TGTGCCAGCAGCCAAGTCCAGGGGGCACGTAATTCACCCCTCCACTTT,CASSQVQGARNSPLHF,TRBV14,-,TRBD1,TRBJ1-6
TGTGCCTTTGGACAGGGGGCAAGTGGGTACCAAGAGACCCAGTACTTC,CAFGQGASGYQETQYF,TRBV30,-,TRBD1,TRBJ2-5
TGCGCCAGCAGCCGGGGACAGCTCGAAGGCTACACCTTC,CASSRGQLEGYTF,TRBV5-1,-,TRBD1,TRBJ1-2
TGTGCCAGCAGCGTCCCTCTGCGTGGGAGGGATGGAGATACGCAGTATTTT,CASSVPLRGRDGDTQYF,TRBV9,once,TRBD2,TRBJ2-3
TGTGCCAGCAGTTATCCGGGACAGAGACCTAACTATGGCTACACCTTC,CASSYPGQRPNYGYTF,TRBV6-6,-,TRBD1,TRBJ1-2
TGTGCCAGCAGCGTTACAGGGCTGAATGGAAACACCATATATTTT,CASSVTGLNGNTIYF,TRBV7-3,-,-,TRBJ1-3
TGCGCCAGCAGCGCCGGCCGACAGGGTTCATCAGATACGCAGTATTTT,CASSAGRQGSSDTQYF,TRBV5-1,-,TRBD1,TRBJ2-3
TGTGCCAGCAGCTTAGAACGGCAAGAGACCCAGTACTTC,CASSLERQETQYF,TRBV7-2,-,-,TRBJ2-5
TGTGCCAGCAGCTATAACAGGGGGCCCTACGAGCAGTACTTC,CASSYNRGPYEQYF,TRBV5-4,-,TRBD1,TRBJ2-7
TGCGCCAGCAGCTTGGGCTCGACAGGGGGATCCTACGAGCAGTACTTC,CASSLGSTGGSYEQYF,TRBV5-1,-,TRBD1,TRBJ2-7
TGTGCCAGCAGCTCCAGGGTAAGTCACGAGCAGTACTTC,CASSSRVSHEQYF,TRBV9,-,-,TRBJ2-7
TGTGCCAGCAGTTCCGACAGGGACTGGAACACTGAAGCTTTCTTT,CASSSDRDWNTEAFF,TRBV6-6,-,TRBD1,TRBJ1-1
TGTGCCAGCAGTCCTAGGGGAGGGAATTCACCCCTCCACTTT,CASSPRGGNSPLHF,TRBV6-1,-,-,TRBJ1-6
TGTGCCAGAAGCTTGAACCTAGGTCAGCCCAAAAACACTGAAGCTTTCTTT,CARSLNLGQPKNTEAFF,TRBV5-3,-,-,TRBJ1-1
TGTGCCAGCAGCTTAGGCAGGGCTGGGGCCAACGTCCTGACTTTC,CASSLGRAGANVLTF,TRBV11-1,-,-,TRBJ2-6
TGTGCCAGCAGCGCTACCGAAAGAGGAGCGCAGTACTTC,CASSATERGAQYF,TRBV2,-,-,TRBJ2-7
TGTGCCAGTAGTGAGAGCCGGGAGGGCTACACCTTC,CASSESREGYTF,TRBV19,-,-,TRBJ1-2
TGTGCCAGTAGTATCGGCAGGGGCGAGCAGTACTTC,CASSIGRGEQYF,TRBV19,-,-,TRBJ2-7
TGTGCCAGCAGCTCCCCGGTTCCCGGGAAACTGTTTTTT,CASSSPVPGKLFF,TRBV7-9,once,-,TRBJ1-4
TGTGCCAGCAGCCGGGACAGGGCTGAGCAGTTCTTC,CASSRDRAEQFF,TRBV5-8,-,TRBD1,TRBJ2-1
TGCGCCAGCAGCTTGGTAGCGGGAGGGCGCGAGCAGTACTTC,CASSLVAGGREQYF,TRBV5-1,-,TRBD2,TRBJ2-7
TGTGCCAGCAGCTTATTCGGGGGGCGGTCTGAAGCTTTCTTT,CASSLFGGRSEAFF,TRBV7-2,-,-,TRBJ1-1
TGTGCCAGCACGAAGGGGAACTCCTACAATGAGCAGTTCTTC,CASTKGNSYNEQFF,TRBV9,-,-,TRBJ2-1
TGTGCCAGCATGGGTAAGGACAGGGGAATCCACGAGCAGTACTTC,CASMGKDRGIHEQYF,TRBV6-1,-,TRBD1,TRBJ2-7
TGTGCCAGCAGTTACTTCCCGGGACAGAGAGAGACCCAGTACTTC,CASSYFPGQRETQYF,TRBV27,-,TRBD1,TRBJ2-5
TGCGCCAGCAGCCCACCGCGGACAGGGGAGGGAAACACCATATATTTT,CASSPPRTGEGNTIYF,TRBV5-1,-,TRBD1,TRBJ1-3
TGTGCCAGCAGTTCAGGACAGCTTCGTCCCACCGAGCAGTACTTC,CASSSGQLRPTEQYF,TRBV27,once,-,TRBJ2-7
TGTGCCAGCAGGGGGGCCGGGACAGGGGCCTACGAGCAGTACTTC,CASRGAGTGAYEQYF,TRBV6-5,-,TRBD1,TRBJ2-7
TGTGCCGGCAGACTAGCGGGAGTCAATGAGCAGTTCTTC,CAGRLAGVNEQFF,TRBV2,-,TRBD2,TRBJ2-1
TGTGCCAGCAGTTTAGCGGCAGGGATTAACTATGGCTACACCTTC,CASSLAAGINYGYTF,TRBV28,-,-,TRBJ1-2
TGTGCCAGCAGCCAAGAAGGGCTACTAGCGGGGGCAGAGACCCAGTACTTC,CASSQEGLLAGAETQYF,TRBV4-2,-,TRBD2,TRBJ2-5
TGTGCCAGCACGGGTAGCGGAGCCTTTACGTATGAGCAGTTCTTC,CASTGSGAFTYEQFF,TRBV6-5,-,-,TRBJ2-1
TGTGCCAGCAGTGAAGGGGGGACCCGGGGGGACTATGGCTACACCTTC,CASSEGGTRGDYGYTF,TRBV6-1,-,-,TRBJ1-2
TGTGCCAGCAGCTCCGGAGGGGGGGAGAACACTGAAGCTTTCTTT,CASSSGGGENTEAFF,TRBV7-3,few,-,TRBJ1-1
TGTGCCAGCAGCGAACTAGACAGGGGCGTGAACACTGAAGCTTTCTTT,CASSELDRGVNTEAFF,TRBV9,-,TRBD1,TRBJ1-1
TGTGCCAGCAGCTCCCGGACAGGGAACACCGGGGAGCTGTTTTTT,CASSSRTGNTGELFF,TRBV11-3,-,TRBD1,TRBJ2-2
TGCGCCAGCAGCCAATCTAGGGCACAGGGCCAAGAGACCCAGTACTTC,CASSQSRAQGQETQYF,TRBV4-1,-,-,TRBJ2-5
TGTGCCAGCAGACCTTTCTTGACAGGGGGCGAGCAGTACTTC,CASRPFLTGGEQYF,TRBV6-5,once,TRBD1,TRBJ2-7
TGTGCCAGCAGCTTAAACAGGGGCACTGAAGCTTTCTTT,CASSLNRGTEAFF,TRBV7-2,few,TRBD1,TRBJ1-1
TGTGCCAGCAGTGCCTTCAGGGGCGAGCAGTACTTC,CASSAFRGEQYF,TRBV28,-,-,TRBJ2-7
TGTGCCAGCAGTTACTCGATACAGGGGTCCAATGAGCAGTTCTTC,CASSYSIQGSNEQFF,TRBV6-5,-,TRBD1,TRBJ2-1
TGTGCCAGCAGCCTAGGTAGGGGGCCGAGGAATGAGCAGTTCTTC,CASSLGRGPRNEQFF,TRBV7-7,-,TRBD1,TRBJ2-1
TGCGCCAGCAGCTCGGAAGGGGTCCGGGGCTACACCTTC,CASSSEGVRGYTF,TRBV5-1,-,-,TRBJ1-2